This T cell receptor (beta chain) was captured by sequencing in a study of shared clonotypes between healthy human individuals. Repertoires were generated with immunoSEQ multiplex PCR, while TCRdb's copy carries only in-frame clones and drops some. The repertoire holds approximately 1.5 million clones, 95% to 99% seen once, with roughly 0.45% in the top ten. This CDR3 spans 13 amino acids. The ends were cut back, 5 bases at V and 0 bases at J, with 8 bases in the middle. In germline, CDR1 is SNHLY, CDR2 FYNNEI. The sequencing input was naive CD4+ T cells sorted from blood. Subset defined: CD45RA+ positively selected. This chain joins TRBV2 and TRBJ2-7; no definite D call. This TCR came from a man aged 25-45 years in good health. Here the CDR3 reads CASSYRSSYEQYF. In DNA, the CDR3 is TGTGCCAGCAGTTACCGGTCCTCCTACGAGCAGTACTTC.